What follows describes a single TCR beta chain. Its antigen is currently unknown. Reverse transcribed after extraction, RNA yielded cDNA as the sequencing template. Assay: immunoSEQ multiplex PCR; the TCRdb copy retains only in-frame clones and omits some. The data contain 65,000 to 75,000 clones, roughly 30% of them singletons. Trimming pared 5 bases from V and 3 bases from J, leaving 14 bases between. The germline CDR1 and CDR2 sequences are LNHNV and YYDKDF (reference sequence). The CDR3 totals 14 residues. This specimen comes from a study of CD8+ T cells in alopecia areata. Study at large: The percentage of affected scalp area served as the score of severity for treated patients.

The treatment here: oral pan-JAK inhibitor, 5-10 mg twice daily. The study, taken as a whole, reports: Sharing of TCR sequences between patients (possibly for HLA-related reasons) was less clear than in mice.

The chain links TRBV15 to TRBJ2-7; D ambiguous. This sequence originates from a human donor with alopecia areata. Source: CD8+ T cells sorted from blood, taken at week 4, from a patient treated with tofacitinib. The CDR3 sequence: CATSVDRTSYEQYF. CDR3 nucleotides: TGTGCCACCAGCGTGGACCGAACCAGCTACGAGCAGTACTTC.